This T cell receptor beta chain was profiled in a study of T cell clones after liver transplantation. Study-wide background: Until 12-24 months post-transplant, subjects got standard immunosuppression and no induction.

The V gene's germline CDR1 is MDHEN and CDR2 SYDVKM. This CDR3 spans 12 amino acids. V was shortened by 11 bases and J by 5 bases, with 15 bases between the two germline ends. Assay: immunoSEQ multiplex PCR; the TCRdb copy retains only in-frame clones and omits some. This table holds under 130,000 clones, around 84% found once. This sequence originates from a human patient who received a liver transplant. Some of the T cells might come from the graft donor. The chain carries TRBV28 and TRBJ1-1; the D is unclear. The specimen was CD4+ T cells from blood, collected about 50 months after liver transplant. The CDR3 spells CASRGLRTEAFF. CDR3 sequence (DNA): TGTGCCTCGCGAGGGTTACGGACTGAAGCTTTCTTT.